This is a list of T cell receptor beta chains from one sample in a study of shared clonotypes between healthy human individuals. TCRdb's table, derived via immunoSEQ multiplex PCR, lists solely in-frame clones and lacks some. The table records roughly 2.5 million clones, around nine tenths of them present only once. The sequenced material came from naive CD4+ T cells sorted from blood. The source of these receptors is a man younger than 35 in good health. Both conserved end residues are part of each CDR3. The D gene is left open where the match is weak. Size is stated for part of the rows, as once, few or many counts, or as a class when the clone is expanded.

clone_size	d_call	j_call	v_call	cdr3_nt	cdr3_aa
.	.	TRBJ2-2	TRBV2	TGTGCCAGTCAGCGGGCAGGGTTCGGAACCGGGGAGCTGTTTTTT	CASQRAGFGTGELFF
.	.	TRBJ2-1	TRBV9	TGTGCCAGCAGCGTAGCAGGCAATTCCCACAATGAGCAGTTCTTC	CASSVAGNSHNEQFF
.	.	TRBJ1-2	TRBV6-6	TGTGCCAGCAACCGAGGGGGGGCGGACTATGGCTACACCTTC	CASNRGGADYGYTF
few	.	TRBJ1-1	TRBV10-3	TGTGCCATCAGAGAGGACAATCGAGGCACTGAAGCTTTCTTT	CAIREDNRGTEAFF
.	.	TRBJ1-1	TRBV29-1	TGCAGCGTAGCATATGGGAGTTACACTGAAGCTTTCTTT	CSVAYGSYTEAFF
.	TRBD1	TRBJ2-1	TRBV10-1	TGCGCCAGCAGTGAGTCAGGGGGCCCCAATAAGCAGTTCTTC	CASSESGGPNKQFF
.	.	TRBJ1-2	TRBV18	TGTGCCAGCTCACCGGCAGACTATAACTATGGCTACACCTTC	CASSPADYNYGYTF
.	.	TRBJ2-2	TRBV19	TGTGCCAGTACCAAGACAGGGAACACCGGGGAGCTGTTTTTT	CASTKTGNTGELFF
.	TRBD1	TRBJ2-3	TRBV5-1	TGCGCCAGCAGCTTGGCCGTGGACAGGGTAGCAGATACGCAGTATTTT	CASSLAVDRVADTQYF
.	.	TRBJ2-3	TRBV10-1	TGCGCCAGCAGTGGGGGGAAAACAGATACGCAGTATTTT	CASSGGKTDTQYF
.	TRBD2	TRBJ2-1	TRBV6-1	TGTGCCAGCAGTGAAGTGAGGACTAGCGGGCTCAATGAGCAGTTCTTC	CASSEVRTSGLNEQFF
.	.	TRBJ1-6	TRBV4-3	TGCGCCAGCAGCCAAGAAAGAGCTGGTTCCTATAATTCACCCCTCCACTTT	CASSQERAGSYNSPLHF
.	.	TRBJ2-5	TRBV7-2	TGTGCCAGCAGCCGCGCTAGCTTACGAGAGACCCAGTACTTC	CASSRASLRETQYF
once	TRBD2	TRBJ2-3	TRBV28	TGTGCCAGCAGCCCACTAGCGGGGGGGCCAAAAGATACGCAGTATTTT	CASSPLAGGPKDTQYF
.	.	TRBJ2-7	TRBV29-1	TGCAGCGCCCATGAAGGCTACGAGCAGTACTTC	CSAHEGYEQYF
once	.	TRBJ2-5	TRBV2	TGTGCCAGCAGTGAAAACCGTCAAGAGACCCAGTACTTC	CASSENRQETQYF
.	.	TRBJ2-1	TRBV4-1	TGCGCCAGCGCCTATGATTCATCGGATGAGCAGTTCTTC	CASAYDSSDEQFF
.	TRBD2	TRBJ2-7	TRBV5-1	TGCGCCAGCAGCTCCGGGACTAGCGGGAACGCCTACGAGCAGTACTTC	CASSSGTSGNAYEQYF
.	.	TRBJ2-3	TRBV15	TGTGCCACCAGCATCATGGGGCAGGCAGCGCAGTATTTT	CATSIMGQAAQYF
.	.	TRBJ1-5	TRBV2	TGTGCCAGCAAGGGAGACATCATCCCCTCGCCCCAGCATTTT	CASKGDIIPSPQHF
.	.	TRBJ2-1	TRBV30	TGTGCCTGGAGTGTATCCTTAAACGGCGATGAGCAGTTCTTC	CAWSVSLNGDEQFF
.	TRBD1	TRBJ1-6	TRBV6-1	TGTGCCAGCAGTGTAGGGGACAGGGGGCCCGCCAATAATTCACCCCTCCACTTT	CASSVGDRGPANNSPLHF
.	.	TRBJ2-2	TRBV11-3	TGTGCCAGCAGCTTCGGGGGGCACACCGGGGAGCTGTTTTTT	CASSFGGHTGELFF
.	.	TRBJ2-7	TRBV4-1	TGCGCCAGCAGCCAAGATCGGCAGGAGTTCTACGAGCAGTACTTC	CASSQDRQEFYEQYF
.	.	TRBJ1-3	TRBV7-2	TGTGCCAGCAGCTCGGGACCGAACTCTGGAAACACCATATATTTT	CASSSGPNSGNTIYF
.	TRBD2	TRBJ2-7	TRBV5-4	TGTGCCAGCAGCTCTCTAGCGGGGGGTATTTACGAGCAGTACTTC	CASSSLAGGIYEQYF
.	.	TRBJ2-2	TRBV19	TGTGCCAGTAGTATAGAGGAGCGGGTCACCGGGGAGCTGTTTTTT	CASSIEERVTGELFF
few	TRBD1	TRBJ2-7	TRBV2	TGTGCCAGCAGGGCCCTGGGGACAGGTACTTACGAGCAGTACTTC	CASRALGTGTYEQYF
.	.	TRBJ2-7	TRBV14	TGTGCCAGCAGCCAAGATATGGGGGTGTACGAGCAGTACTTC	CASSQDMGVYEQYF
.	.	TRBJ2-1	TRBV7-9	TGTGCCAGCAGCCGTCCGGATAGGGGTTTGAATGAGCAGTTCTTC	CASSRPDRGLNEQFF
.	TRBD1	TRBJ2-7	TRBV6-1	TGTGCCAGCAAACAGGACAGGGGGGAAGCCTACGAGCAGTACTTC	CASKQDRGEAYEQYF
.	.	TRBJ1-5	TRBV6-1	TGTGCCAGCAGTGAAGGGGGTTCGGGTCAGCCCCAGCATTTT	CASSEGGSGQPQHF
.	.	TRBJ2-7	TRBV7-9	TGTGCCCCCGCTCCCTACGAGCAGTACTTC	CAPAPYEQYF
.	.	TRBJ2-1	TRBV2	TGTGCCAGCAGTGAAGTCGACAGGTTGAATGAGCAGTTCTTC	CASSEVDRLNEQFF
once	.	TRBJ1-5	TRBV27	TGTGCCAGCAGTTTTTGGCGGGGGGCTGGTGGCAATCAGCCCCAGCATTTT	CASSFWRGAGGNQPQHF
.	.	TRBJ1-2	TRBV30	TGTGCCTGGGGAGAGGGGGAGGGCTATGGCTACACCTTC	CAWGEGEGYGYTF
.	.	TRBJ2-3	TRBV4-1	TGCGCCAGCAGCCAAGGAACTAGCACAGATACGCAGTATTTT	CASSQGTSTDTQYF
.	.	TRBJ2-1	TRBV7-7	TGTGCTAGCAGCTTAGGGGGGGGCTCCTACAATGAGCAGTTCTTC	CASSLGGGSYNEQFF
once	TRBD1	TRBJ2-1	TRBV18	TGTGCCAGCTCACCGAGGGGACAGGGTCAGTTCTTC	CASSPRGQGQFF
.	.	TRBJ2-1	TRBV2	TGTGCCAGCAGTCTTGGCGGGACCTCAAATGAGCAGTTCTTC	CASSLGGTSNEQFF
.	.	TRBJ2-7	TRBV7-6	TGTGCCAGCAGCTTATGGGGAGACGAGCAGTACTTC	CASSLWGDEQYF
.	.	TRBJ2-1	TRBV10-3	TGTGCCATCAGTGGAGGATTTGGCAGCTCCTACAATGAGCAGTTCTTC	CAISGGFGSSYNEQFF
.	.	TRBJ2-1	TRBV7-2	TGTGCCAGCAGCTTGGAGGGGTCAAATGAGCAGTTCTTC	CASSLEGSNEQFF
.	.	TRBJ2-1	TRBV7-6	TGTGCCAGCAGCTTAGAACTCTACAATGAGCAGTTCTTC	CASSLELYNEQFF
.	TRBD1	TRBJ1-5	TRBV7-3	TGTGCCAGCAGTACAGGGGGTGTACAGCCCCAGCATTTT	CASSTGGVQPQHF
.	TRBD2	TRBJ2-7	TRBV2	TGTGCCAGCAAGCGGGAGTTCCCCTACGAGCAGTACTTC	CASKREFPYEQYF
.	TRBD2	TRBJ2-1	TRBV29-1	TGCAGCGCAGGAGAGACTAGCGGGGGGGCAAATGAGCAGTTCTTC	CSAGETSGGANEQFF
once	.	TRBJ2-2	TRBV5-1	TGCGCCAGCAGCTCATTGGTGGGGACCGGGGAGCTGTTTTTT	CASSSLVGTGELFF
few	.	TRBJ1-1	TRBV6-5	TGTGCCAGCTTCAGGGTCATGAACACTGAAGCTTTCTTT	CASFRVMNTEAFF
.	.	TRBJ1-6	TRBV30	TGTGCCTGGAGTGTAGATGGAAGCTCCTATAATTCACCCCTCCACTTT	CAWSVDGSSYNSPLHF
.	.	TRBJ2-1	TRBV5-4	TGTGCCAGCAGCCCTGGGACCGGACGAGATGAGCAGTTCTTC	CASSPGTGRDEQFF
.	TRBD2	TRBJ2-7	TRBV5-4	TGTGCCAGCAGTTTAGCGGGAGCTCTGAACGAGCAGTACTTC	CASSLAGALNEQYF
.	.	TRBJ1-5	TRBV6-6	TGTGCCAGCAGTTACACCCAGGGATGGGAGCAGCCCCAGCATTTT	CASSYTQGWEQPQHF
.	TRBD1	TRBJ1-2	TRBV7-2	TGTGCCACCAGACAGGGCGCGGGCTACACCTTC	CATRQGAGYTF
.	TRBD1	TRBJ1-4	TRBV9	TGTGCCAGCAGCGTAGAGGGACAGGGACGGGAAAAACTGTTTTTT	CASSVEGQGREKLFF
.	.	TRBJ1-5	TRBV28	TGTGCCAGCAGTTCAAGGACAGTTCAGCCCCAGCATTTT	CASSSRTVQPQHF
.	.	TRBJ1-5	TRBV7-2	TGTGCCAGCAGCTCGGACAGCCACCCTAATCAGCCCCAGCATTTT	CASSSDSHPNQPQHF